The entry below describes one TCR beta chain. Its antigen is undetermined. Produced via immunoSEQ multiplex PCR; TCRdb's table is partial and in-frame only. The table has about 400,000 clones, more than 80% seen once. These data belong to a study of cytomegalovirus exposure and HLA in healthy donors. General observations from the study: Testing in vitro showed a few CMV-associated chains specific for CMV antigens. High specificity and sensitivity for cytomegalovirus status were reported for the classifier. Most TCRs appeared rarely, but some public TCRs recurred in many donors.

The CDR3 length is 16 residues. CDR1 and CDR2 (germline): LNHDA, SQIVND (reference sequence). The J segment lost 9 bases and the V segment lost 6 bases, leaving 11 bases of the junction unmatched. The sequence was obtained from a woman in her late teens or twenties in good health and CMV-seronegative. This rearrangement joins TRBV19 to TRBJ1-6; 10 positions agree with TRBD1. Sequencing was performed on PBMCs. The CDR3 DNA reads TGTGCCAGTAGAACCGGATCCGGGACAGGGGCTTCACCCCTCCACTTT. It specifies CASRTGSGTGASPLHF.